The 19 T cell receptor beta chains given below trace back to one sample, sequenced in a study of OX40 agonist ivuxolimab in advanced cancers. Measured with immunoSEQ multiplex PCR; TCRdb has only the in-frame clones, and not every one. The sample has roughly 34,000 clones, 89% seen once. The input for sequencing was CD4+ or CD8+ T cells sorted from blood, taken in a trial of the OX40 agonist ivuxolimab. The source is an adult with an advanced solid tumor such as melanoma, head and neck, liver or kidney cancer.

The CDR3 loop is CASSWELAGTIGETQYF. The CDR3 coding sequence is TGCGCCAGCAGCTGGGAACTAGCGGGGACCATTGGAGAGACCCAGTACTTC. The genes are TRBV5-1 and TRBJ2-5; 10 bases line up with TRBD2. This CDR3 spans 17 amino acids. With V trimmed by 3 bases and J by 4 bases, 12 bases remained unmatched. Germline V CDR1 and CDR2: SGHRS, YFSETQ.

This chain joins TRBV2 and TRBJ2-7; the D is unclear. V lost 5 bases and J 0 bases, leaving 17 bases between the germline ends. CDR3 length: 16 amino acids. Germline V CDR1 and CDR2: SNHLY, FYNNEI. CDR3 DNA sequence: TGTGCCAGCAGTCAATTAGATCTTTACAGCTCCTACGAGCAGTACTTC. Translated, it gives CASSQLDLYSSYEQYF.

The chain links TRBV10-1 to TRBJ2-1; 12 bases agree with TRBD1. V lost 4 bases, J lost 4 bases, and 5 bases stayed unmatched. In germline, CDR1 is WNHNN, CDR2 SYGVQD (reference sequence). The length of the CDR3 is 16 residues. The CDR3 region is CASSAGDRGPYNEQFF. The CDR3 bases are TGCGCCAGCAGTGCCGGGGACAGGGGGCCTTACAATGAGCAGTTCTTC.

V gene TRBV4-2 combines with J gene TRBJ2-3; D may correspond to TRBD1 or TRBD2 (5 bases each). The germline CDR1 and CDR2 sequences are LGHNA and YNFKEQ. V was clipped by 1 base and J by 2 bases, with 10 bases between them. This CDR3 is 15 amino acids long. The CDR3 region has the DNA TGTGCCAGCAGCCAAGCGGACGGGGCCACAGATACGCAGTATTTT. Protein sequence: CASSQADGATDTQYF.

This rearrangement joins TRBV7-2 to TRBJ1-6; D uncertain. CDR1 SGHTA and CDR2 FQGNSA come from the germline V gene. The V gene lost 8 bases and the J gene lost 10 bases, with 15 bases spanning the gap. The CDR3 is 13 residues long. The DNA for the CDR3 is TGTGCCAGCCGCGTCCAACCGGGGTCACCCCTCCACTTT. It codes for CASRVQPGSPLHF.

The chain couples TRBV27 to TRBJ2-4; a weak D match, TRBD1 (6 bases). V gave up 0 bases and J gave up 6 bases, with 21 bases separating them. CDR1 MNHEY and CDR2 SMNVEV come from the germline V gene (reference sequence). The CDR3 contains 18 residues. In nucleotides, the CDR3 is TGTGCCAGCAGTTTATCGGCTAGGGGGAACCAGCCAAGAAACATTCAGTACTTC. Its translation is CASSLSARGNQPRNIQYF.

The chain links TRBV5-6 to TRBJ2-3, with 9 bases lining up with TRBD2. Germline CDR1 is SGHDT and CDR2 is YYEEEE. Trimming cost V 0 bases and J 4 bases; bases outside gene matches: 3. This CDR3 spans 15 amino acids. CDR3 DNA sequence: TGTGCCAGCAGCTTGGGCGGGGGGGCAGCAGATACGCAGTATTTT. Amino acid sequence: CASSLGGGAADTQYF. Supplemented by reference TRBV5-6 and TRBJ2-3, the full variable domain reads DAGVTQSPTHLIKTRGQQVTLRCSPKSGHDTVSWYQQALGQGPQFIFQYYEEEERQRGNFPDRFSGHQFPNYSSELNVNALLLGDSALYLCASSLGGGAADTQYFGPGTRLTVL.

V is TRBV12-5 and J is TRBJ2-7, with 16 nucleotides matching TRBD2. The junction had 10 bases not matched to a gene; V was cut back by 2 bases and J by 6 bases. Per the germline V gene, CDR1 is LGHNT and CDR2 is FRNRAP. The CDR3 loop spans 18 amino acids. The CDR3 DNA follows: TGTGCTAGTGGTTTGACCTCCGGGACTAGCGGGAGGGCCTCCGAGCAGTACTTC. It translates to CASGLTSGTSGRASEQYF.

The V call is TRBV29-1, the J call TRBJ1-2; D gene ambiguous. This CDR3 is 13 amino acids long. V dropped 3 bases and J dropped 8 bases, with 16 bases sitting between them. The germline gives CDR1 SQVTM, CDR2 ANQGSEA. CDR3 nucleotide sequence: TGCAGCGTTGATTACCCGGGCCCTAGGGGCTACACCTTC. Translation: CSVDYPGPRGYTF.

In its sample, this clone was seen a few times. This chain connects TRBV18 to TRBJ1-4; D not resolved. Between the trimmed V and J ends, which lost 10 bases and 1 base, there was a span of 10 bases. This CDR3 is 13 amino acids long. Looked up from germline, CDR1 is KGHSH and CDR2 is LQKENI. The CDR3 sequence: CATRPKTNEKLFF. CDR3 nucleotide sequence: TGTGCCACCCGTCCGAAAACTAATGAAAAACTGTTTTTT.

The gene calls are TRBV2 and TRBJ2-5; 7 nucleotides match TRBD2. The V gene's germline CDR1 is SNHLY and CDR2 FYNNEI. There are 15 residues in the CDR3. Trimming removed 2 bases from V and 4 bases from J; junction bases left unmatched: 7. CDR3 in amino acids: CASSEIGLAVETQYF. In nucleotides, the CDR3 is TGTGCCAGCAGTGAAATAGGGCTAGCGGTAGAGACCCAGTACTTC.

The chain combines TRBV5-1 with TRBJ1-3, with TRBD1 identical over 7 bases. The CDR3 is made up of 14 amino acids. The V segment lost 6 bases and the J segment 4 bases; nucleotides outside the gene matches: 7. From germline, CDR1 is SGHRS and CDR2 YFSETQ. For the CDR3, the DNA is TGCGCCAGCACCCAAGACAGGGTCGGAAACACCATATATTTT. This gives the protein CASTQDRVGNTIYF.

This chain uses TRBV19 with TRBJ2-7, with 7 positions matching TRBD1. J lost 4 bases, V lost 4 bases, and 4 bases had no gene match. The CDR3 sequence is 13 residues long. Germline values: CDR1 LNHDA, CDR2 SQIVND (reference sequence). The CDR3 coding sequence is TGTGCCAGTAGTACAACAGGGGATTACGAGCAGTACTTC. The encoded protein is CASSTTGDYEQYF.

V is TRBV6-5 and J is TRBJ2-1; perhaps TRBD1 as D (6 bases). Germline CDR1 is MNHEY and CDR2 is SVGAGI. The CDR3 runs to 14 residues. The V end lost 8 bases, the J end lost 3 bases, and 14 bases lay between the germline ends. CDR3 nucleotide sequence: TGTGCCAGCGGCCGGAAACAGGGCTACAATGAGCAGTTCTTC. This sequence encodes CASGRKQGYNEQFF.

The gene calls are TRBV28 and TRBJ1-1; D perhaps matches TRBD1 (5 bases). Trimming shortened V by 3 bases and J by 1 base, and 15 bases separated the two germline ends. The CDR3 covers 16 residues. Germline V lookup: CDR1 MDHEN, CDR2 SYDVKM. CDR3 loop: CASSFRIGTANTEAFF. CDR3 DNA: TGTGCCAGCAGTTTCCGTATCGGGACGGCGAACACTGAAGCTTTCTTT.

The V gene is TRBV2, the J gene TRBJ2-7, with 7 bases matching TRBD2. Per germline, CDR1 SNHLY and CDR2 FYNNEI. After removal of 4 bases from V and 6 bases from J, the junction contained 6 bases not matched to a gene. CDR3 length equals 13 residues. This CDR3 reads CASSARDYGEQYF. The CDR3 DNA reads TGTGCCAGCAGTGCCCGGGACTACGGCGAGCAGTACTTC.

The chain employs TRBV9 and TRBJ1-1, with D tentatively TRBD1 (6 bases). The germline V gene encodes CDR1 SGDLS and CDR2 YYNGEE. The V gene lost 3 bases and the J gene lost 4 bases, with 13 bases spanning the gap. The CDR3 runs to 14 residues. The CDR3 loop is CASSARPGATEAFF. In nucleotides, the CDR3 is TGTGCCAGCAGCGCCCGTCCGGGGGCCACTGAAGCTTTCTTT. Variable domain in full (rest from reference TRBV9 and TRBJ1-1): DSGVTQTPKHLITATGQRVTLRCSPRSGDLSVYWYQQSLDQGLQFLIQYYNGEERAKGNILERFSAQQFPDLHSELNLSSLELGDSALYFCASSARPGATEAFFGQGTRLTVV.

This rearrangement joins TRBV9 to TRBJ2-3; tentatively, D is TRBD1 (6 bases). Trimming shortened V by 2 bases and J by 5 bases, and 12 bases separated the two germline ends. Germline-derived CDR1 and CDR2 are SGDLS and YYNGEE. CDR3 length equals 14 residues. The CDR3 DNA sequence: TGTGCCAGCAGCGTCCGACAGGAGTTAGATACGCAGTATTTT. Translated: CASSVRQELDTQYF.

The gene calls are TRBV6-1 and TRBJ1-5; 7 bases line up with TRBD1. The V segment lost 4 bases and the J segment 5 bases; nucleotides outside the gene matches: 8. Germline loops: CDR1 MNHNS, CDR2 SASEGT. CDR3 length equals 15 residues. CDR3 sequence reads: CASSVNRDRDQPQHF. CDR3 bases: TGTGCCAGCAGTGTAAACCGGGACAGAGATCAGCCCCAGCATTTT.